The present T cell receptor beta chain was sequenced within a study of vaccination and CD4 T cells after COVID-19. Study at large: Participants got two doses of BNT162b2 or mRNA-1273 vaccine. Samples after vaccination came a median roughly ten weeks past dose two, ranging 14 to 241. Overlapping SARS-CoV-2, HCoV-NL63, HCoV-OC43 and HCoV-229E spike peptides stimulated the cells.

Sequence data for DNA of cultured CD4+ T cells were generated by the Oncomine TCR Beta short-read assay. Using its own MiXCR run on the PCR reads, TCRdb lists one record per CDR3 protein. The sample has more than 3,000 distinct CDR3 sequences, roughly two thirds seen once. Trimming cost V 8 bases and J 2 bases, with 16 bases left between them. The germline CDR1 and CDR2 sequences are LNHNV and YYDKDF (reference sequence). This CDR3 spans 15 amino acids. Treatment reported: approximately 11-day PBMC culture with coronavirus spike peptide pools or control peptides (ViraFEST assay). Of note for this clonotype: The antigen is not known.

The source material was CD4+ T cells from blood, cultured in vitro. This clonotype was obtained from a human donor who had recovered from COVID-19. This chain links TRBV15 with TRBJ1-3; D possibly corresponds to TRBD1 (6 bases). CDR3 coding DNA: TGTGCCACCGGGGGGGGCAGAGAGACTGGAAACACCATATATTTT. Translating it yields CATGGGRETGNTIYF.